This TCR beta chain was profiled in a study of blood T cell repertoires in COVID-19. Study-wide context: Cohort 3 donors counted as recovered after two negative PCRs, clearance, or resolved symptoms.

The CDR3 runs 15 residues. CDR1 MGHRA and CDR2 YSYEKL come from the germline V gene. V was cut by 4 bases and J by 3 bases, with 13 bases left in between. Generated by immunoSEQ multiplex PCR, the TCRdb table keeps only in-frame clones and is missing some. The table shows approximately 190,000 clones, with about 86% occurring only once. The chain recombines TRBV4-1 with TRBJ2-1, with no clear D. The sequencing sample was made of PBMCs or T cells enriched from blood (not recorded which). This clonotype was sampled from a woman aged 40-49 years in a cohort exposed to, infected with or recovered from COVID-19 (not recorded which). The CDR3 nucleotides read TGCGCCAGCAGCCCCCTAGTCGGCAACTACAATGAGCAGTTCTTC. It is translated as CASSPLVGNYNEQFF.